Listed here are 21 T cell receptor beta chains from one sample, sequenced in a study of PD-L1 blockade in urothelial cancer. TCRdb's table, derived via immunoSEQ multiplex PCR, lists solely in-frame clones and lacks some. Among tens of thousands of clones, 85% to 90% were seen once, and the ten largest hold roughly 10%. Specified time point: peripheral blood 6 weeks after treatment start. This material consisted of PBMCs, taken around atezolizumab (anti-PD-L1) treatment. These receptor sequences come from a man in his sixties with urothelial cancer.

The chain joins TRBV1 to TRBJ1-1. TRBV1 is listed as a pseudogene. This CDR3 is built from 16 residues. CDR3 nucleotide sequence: TGCACCAGCAGCCTTCAAGATGTCGGGGTATGGACTGAAGCTTTCTTT. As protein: CTSSLQDVGVWTEAFF.

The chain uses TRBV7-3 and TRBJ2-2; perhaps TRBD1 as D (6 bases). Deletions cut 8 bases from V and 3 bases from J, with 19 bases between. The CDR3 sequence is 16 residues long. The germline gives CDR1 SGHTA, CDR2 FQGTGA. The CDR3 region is CASSHRGGGYTGELFF. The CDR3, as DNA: TGTGCCAGCTCCCACAGAGGTGGGGGCTACACCGGGGAGCTGTTTTTT.

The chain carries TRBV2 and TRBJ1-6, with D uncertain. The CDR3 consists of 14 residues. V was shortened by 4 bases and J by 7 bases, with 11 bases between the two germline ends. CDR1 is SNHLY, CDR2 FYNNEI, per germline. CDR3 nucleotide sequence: TGTGCCAGCAGTGGGAGGGTAGTCAATTCACCCCTCCACTTT. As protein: CASSGRVVNSPLHF. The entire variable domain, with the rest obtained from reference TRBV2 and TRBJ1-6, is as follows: EPEVTQTPSHQVTQMGQEVILRCVPISNHLYFYWYRQILGQKVEFLVSFYNNEISEKSEIFDDQFSVERPDGSNFTLKIRSTKLEDSAMYFCASSGRVVNSPLHFGNGTRLTVT.

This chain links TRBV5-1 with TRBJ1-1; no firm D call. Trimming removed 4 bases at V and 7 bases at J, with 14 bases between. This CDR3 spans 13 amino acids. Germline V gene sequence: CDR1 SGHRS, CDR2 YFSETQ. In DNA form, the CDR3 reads TGCGCCAGCAGCCCAACACCCGGCGGTGAAGCTTTCTTT. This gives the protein CASSPTPGGEAFF.

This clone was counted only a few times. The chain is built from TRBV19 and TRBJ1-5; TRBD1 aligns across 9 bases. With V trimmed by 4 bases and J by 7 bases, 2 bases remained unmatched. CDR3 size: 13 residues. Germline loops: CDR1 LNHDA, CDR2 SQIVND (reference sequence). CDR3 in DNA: TGTGCCAGTAGTACAGGACAGGGGCAGCCCCAGCATTTT. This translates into CASSTGQGQPQHF.

CDR3 sequence: CASSQAPEETTYEQYF. As DNA, the CDR3 is TGCGCCAGCAGCCAAGCCCCGGAGGAGACAACCTACGAGCAGTACTTC. The genes are TRBV4-1 and TRBJ2-7; weak D call: TRBD2 (5 bases). There are 16 residues in the CDR3. The V gene's germline CDR1 is MGHRA and CDR2 YSYEKL. V dropped 1 base and J dropped 2 bases, with 15 bases sitting between them.

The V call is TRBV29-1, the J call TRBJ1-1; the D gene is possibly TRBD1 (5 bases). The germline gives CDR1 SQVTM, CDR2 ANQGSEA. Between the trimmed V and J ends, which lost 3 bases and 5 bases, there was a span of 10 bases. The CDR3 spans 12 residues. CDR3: CSVDQGGTEAFF. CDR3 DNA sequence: TGCAGCGTTGACCAGGGTGGGACTGAAGCTTTCTTT.

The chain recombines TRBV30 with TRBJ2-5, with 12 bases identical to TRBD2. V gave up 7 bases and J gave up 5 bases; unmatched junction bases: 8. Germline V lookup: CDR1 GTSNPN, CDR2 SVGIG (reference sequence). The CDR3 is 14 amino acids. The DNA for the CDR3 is TGTGCCTCGCTAGCGGGGGGGCCGTTGGAGACCCAGTACTTC. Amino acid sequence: CASLAGGPLETQYF.

This CDR3 reads CASGKQGSLTDTQYF. CDR3 nucleotide sequence: TGTGCTAGTGGAAAACAGGGGTCCCTCACAGATACGCAGTATTTT. The chain has TRBV12-5 and TRBJ2-3; TRBD1 matches at 7 bases. CDR3 size: 15 residues. Looked up from germline, CDR1 is LGHNT and CDR2 is FRNRAP. V was pared by 6 bases and J by 2 bases, with 8 bases of the junction left unmatched.

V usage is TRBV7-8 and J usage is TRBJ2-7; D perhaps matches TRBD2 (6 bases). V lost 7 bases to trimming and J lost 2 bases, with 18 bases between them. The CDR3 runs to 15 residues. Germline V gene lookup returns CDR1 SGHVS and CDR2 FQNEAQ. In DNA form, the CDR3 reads TGTGCCAGCACTGAAGGGGCAGGACTACCCTACGAGCAGTACTTC. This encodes CASTEGAGLPYEQYF. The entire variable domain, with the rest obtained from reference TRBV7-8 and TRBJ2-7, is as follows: GAGVSQSPRYKVAKRGQDVALRCDPISGHVSLFWYQQALGQGPEFLTYFQNEAQLDKSGLPSDRFFAERPEGSVSTLKIQRTQQEDSAVYLCASTEGAGLPYEQYFGPGTRLTVT.

In DNA, the CDR3 is TGTGCCAGCAGAACCACCTATTTGCTCAATCAGCCCCAGCATTTT. Amino acids: CASRTTYLLNQPQHF. The chain links TRBV28 to TRBJ1-5; the D is unclear. Germline values: CDR1 MDHEN, CDR2 SYDVKM. The CDR3 is 15 residues long. The V end was cut by 6 bases, the J end by 3 bases, with 15 bases between.

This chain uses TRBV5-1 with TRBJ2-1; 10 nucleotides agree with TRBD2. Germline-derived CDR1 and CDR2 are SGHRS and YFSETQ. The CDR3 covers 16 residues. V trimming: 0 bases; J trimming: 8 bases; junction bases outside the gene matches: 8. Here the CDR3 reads CASSLEAGGPRDEQFF. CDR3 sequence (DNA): TGCGCCAGCAGCTTGGAAGCGGGGGGGCCCCGGGATGAGCAGTTCTTC.

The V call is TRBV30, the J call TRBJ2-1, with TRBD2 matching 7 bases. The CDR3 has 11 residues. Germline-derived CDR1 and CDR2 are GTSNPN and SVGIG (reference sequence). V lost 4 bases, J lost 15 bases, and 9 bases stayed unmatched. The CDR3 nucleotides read TGTGCCTGGACCCGGGGGGAGACACGGTTCTTC. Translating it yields CAWTRGETRFF.

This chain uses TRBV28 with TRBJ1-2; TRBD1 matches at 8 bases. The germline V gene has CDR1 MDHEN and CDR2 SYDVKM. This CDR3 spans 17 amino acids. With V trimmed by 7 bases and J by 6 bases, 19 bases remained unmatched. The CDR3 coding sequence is TGTGCCAGCAATTCGGGGGTACAGGGGGTGTTTCTTGATGGCTACACCTTC. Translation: CASNSGVQGVFLDGYTF.

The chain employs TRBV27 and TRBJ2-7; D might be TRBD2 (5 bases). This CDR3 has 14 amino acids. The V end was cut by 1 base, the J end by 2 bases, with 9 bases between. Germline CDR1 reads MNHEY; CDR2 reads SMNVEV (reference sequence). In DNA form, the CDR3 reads TGTGCCAGCAGTTTATACCGGACTGCCTACGAGCAGTACTTC. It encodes CASSLYRTAYEQYF.

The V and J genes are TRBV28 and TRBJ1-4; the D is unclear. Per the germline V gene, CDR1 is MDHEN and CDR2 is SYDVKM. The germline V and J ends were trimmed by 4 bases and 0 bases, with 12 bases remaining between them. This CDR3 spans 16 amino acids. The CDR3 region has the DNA TGTGCCAGCAGTTCGGGGTCGTTTGCAACTAATGAAAAACTGTTTTTT. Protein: CASSSGSFATNEKLFF.

In DNA form, the CDR3 reads TGTGCCAGCAGCCCGACAGGGGGCTCTGGAAACACCATATATTTT. Protein: CASSPTGGSGNTIYF. The chain joins TRBV9 to TRBJ1-3; 9 bases align to TRBD1. The V gene end was trimmed by 4 bases and the J gene end by 0 bases; junction bases not matched to a gene: 2. CDR3 length: 15 residues. Germline V gene sequence: CDR1 SGDLS, CDR2 YYNGEE.

The DNA for the CDR3 is TGTGCCAGCAGCTTAGAAGCGGGGAACACCGGGGAGCTGTTTTTT. This sequence encodes CASSLEAGNTGELFF. The chain links TRBV7-9 to TRBJ2-2; tentatively, D is TRBD2 (6 bases). The germline CDR1 and CDR2 sequences are SEHNR and FQNEAQ (reference sequence). V lost 1 base and J lost 1, with 7 bases in between. The CDR3 spans 15 residues.

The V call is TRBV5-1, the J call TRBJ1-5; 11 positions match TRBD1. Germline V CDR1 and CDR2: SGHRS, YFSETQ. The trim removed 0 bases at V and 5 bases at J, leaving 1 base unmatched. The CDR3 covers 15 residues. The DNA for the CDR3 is TGCGCCAGCAGCTTGGGGACAGGGGGCGATCAGCCCCAGCATTTT. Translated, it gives CASSLGTGGDQPQHF.

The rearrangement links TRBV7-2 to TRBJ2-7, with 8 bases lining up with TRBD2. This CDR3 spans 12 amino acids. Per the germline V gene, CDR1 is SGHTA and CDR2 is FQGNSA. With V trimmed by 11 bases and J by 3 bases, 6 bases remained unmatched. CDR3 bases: TGTGCCTCCGGGGGGGAGGTCTACGAGCAGTACTTC. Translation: CASGGEVYEQYF.

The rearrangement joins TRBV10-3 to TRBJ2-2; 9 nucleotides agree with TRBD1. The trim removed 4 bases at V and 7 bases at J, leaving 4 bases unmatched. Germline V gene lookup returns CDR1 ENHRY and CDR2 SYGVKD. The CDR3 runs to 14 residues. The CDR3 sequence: CAISVGQGSGELFF. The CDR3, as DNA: TGTGCCATCAGTGTTGGACAGGGGAGCGGGGAGCTGTTTTTT.